Sequencing of this T cell receptor beta chain was carried out in a study of shared T cell receptors in the human thymus. The CDR3 extends over 13 amino acids. Trimming removed 3 bases at V and 4 bases at J, with 7 bases between. Germline V lookup: CDR1 SEHNR, CDR2 FQNEAQ (reference sequence). Assay: immunoSEQ multiplex PCR; the TCRdb copy retains only in-frame clones and omits some. The table shows hundreds of thousands of clones, with approximately 87% occurring only once. These same records also appear under a second study, on human thymus T cells. This second report adds: Unrelated people showed highly overlapping thymic repertoires, related research reported.

Specimen: thymocytes. The V and J genes are TRBV7-9 and TRBJ2-1, with D hard to call. The receptor was isolated from a boy younger than two with a congenital heart defect. The CDR3 is CASSFPFYNEQFF. CDR3 nucleotide sequence: TGTGCCAGCAGCTTTCCCTTTTACAATGAGCAGTTCTTC.